The 19 T cell receptor beta chains below all came from one sample that was sequenced in a study of chemoradiotherapy in HPV16-positive cancers. Only in-frame clones appear in the TCRdb table, and some are missing; sequencing was by immunoSEQ multiplex PCR. The data show some 34,000 clones, with roughly 90% seen just once and more than 3% held by the top ten. The input for sequencing was blood, taken from a patient who underwent chemoradiotherapy. The receptors were sampled from a human donor with HPV-associated anogenital cancer.

This chain links TRBV6-5 with TRBJ2-7; D gene uncertain. V lost 2 bases, J lost 0 bases, and 11 bases lay in between. In germline, CDR1 is MNHEY, CDR2 SVGAGI. The CDR3 length is 15 residues. CDR3 in DNA: TGTGCCAGCAGTTACGGCGAGACGACCTCCTACGAGCAGTACTTC. Residues: CASSYGETTSYEQYF.

The chain combines TRBV4-2 with TRBJ2-7; D gene unclear. Trimming stripped 4 bases from V and 0 bases from J, with 10 bases between. CDR1 and CDR2 (germline): LGHNA, YNFKEQ. This CDR3 region has 14 residues. The DNA for the CDR3 is TGTGCCAGCAGCCTAGAGGAGAGCTCCTACGAGCAGTACTTC. Amino acid sequence: CASSLEESSYEQYF.

This clone was observed once. CDR3 sequence (DNA): TGTGCCAGCAGCTCCAAAGGGACGACCTACAATGAGCAGTTCTTC. Protein sequence: CASSSKGTTYNEQFF. The V and J genes are TRBV7-3 and TRBJ2-1; D is tentatively TRBD1 or TRBD2 (5 bases each). The germline V gene encodes CDR1 SGHTA and CDR2 FQGTGA. CDR3 size: 15 residues. V lost 4 bases and J lost 2, with 12 bases in between.

The genes are TRBV2 and TRBJ1-5; 10 positions agree with TRBD1. This CDR3 is 14 amino acids long. The germline V gene encodes CDR1 SNHLY and CDR2 FYNNEI. V lost 3 bases and J lost 7; bases outside the gene matches: 3. CDR3 DNA sequence: TGTGCCAGCAGTGAGGGGGACAGGGGCCAGCCCCAGCATTTT. Its translation is CASSEGDRGQPQHF.

V and J are TRBV10-3 and TRBJ2-1; D may correspond to TRBD1 or TRBD2 (7 bases each). Germline loops: CDR1 ENHRY, CDR2 SYGVKD. With 8 bases removed from V and 3 bases from J, the gap between germline ends came to 17 bases. The CDR3 totals 15 residues. The CDR3 DNA reads as TGTGCCATCCGGGGGGAGGGGGCCCTCTACAATGAGCAGTTCTTC. Its translation is CAIRGEGALYNEQFF.

This chain joins TRBV7-9 and TRBJ2-7; no clear D. Germline assignment: CDR1 SEHNR and CDR2 FQNEAQ (reference sequence). Trimming left V 5 bases short and J 6 bases short, with 8 bases between. CDR3 length: 11 amino acids. Here the CDR3 reads CASSPQLEQYF. The CDR3 nucleotides are TGTGCCAGCAGCCCCCAGCTCGAGCAGTACTTC. Supplemented by reference TRBV7-9 and TRBJ2-7, the full variable domain reads DTGVSQNPRHKITKRGQNVTFRCDPISEHNRLYWYRQTLGQGPEFLTYFQNEAQLEKSRLLSDRFSAERPKGSFSTLEIQRTEQGDSAMYLCASSPQLEQYFGPGTRLTVT.

V usage is TRBV9 and J usage is TRBJ2-3; the D gene is possibly TRBD2 (5 bases). The germline V gene encodes CDR1 SGDLS and CDR2 YYNGEE. With 0 bases removed from V and 2 bases from J, the gap between germline ends came to 13 bases. The CDR3 loop spans 16 amino acids. Here the CDR3 reads CASSVGRRLNTDTQYF. In DNA form, the CDR3 reads TGTGCCAGCAGCGTAGGCCGGAGACTAAACACAGATACGCAGTATTTT.

The V and J genes are TRBV7-2 and TRBJ2-3, with TRBD1 matching over 9 bases. Germline CDR1 reads SGHTA; CDR2 reads FQGNSA. The CDR3 covers 16 residues. Trimming cost V 5 bases and J 2 bases; bases outside gene matches: 8. DNA of the CDR3: TGTGCCAGCAGCAACGACGGACAGGGGAACACAGATACGCAGTATTTT. It yields the protein CASSNDGQGNTDTQYF.

The genes are TRBV19 and TRBJ1-5; no firm D call. The CDR3 is made up of 15 amino acids. Germline CDR1 is LNHDA and CDR2 is SQIVND (reference sequence). Trimming shortened V by 0 bases and J by 5 bases, and 11 bases separated the two germline ends. This chain's CDR3 is CASSIDAPRHQPQHF. The CDR3, as DNA: TGTGCCAGTAGTATAGATGCCCCAAGGCATCAGCCCCAGCATTTT.

This sequence joins TRBV18 and TRBJ1-3; 7 bases align to TRBD1. CDR1 KGHSH and CDR2 LQKENI come from the germline V gene. Trimming at V came to 8 bases and at J to 4 bases, leaving 2 bases not matched to a gene. The CDR3 is made up of 12 amino acids. The CDR3 DNA reads as TGTGCCAGCGAGACAGGGGGAAACACCATATATTTT. This encodes CASETGGNTIYF.

This chain joins TRBV11-2 and TRBJ2-3, with a weak D call TRBD2 (6 bases). Per germline, CDR1 SGHAT and CDR2 FQNNGV. The CDR3 has 16 residues. V shed 4 bases and J shed 2 bases, with 16 bases lying between them. In nucleotides, the CDR3 is TGTGCCAGCAGCTCCCCAGGAGGGCTAGACACAGATACGCAGTATTTT. It is translated as CASSSPGGLDTDTQYF.

The chain carries TRBV6-5 and TRBJ1-5; D perhaps matches TRBD1 (6 bases). V dropped 8 bases and J dropped 7 bases, with 15 bases sitting between them. Germline values: CDR1 MNHEY, CDR2 SVGAGI. The CDR3 loop spans 13 amino acids. DNA for the CDR3: TGTGCCAGCTCTTACAGGGCAGGGCAGCCCCAGCATTTT. As protein: CASSYRAGQPQHF.

The chain couples TRBV6-6 to TRBJ2-3; 9 nucleotides align to TRBD2. Trimming took 6 bases from V and 8 from J; bases not matched to a gene: 12. The CDR3 is 15 amino acids. Germline values: CDR1 MNHNY, CDR2 SVGAGI (reference sequence). The CDR3 coding sequence is TGTGCCAGCAGCACGACTGGCGGGGGGGGTGGTACGCAGTATTTT. Translating gives CASSTTGGGGGTQYF.

The J gene is TRBJ2-5, the V gene TRBV5-6, with TRBD2 identical over 11 bases. This CDR3 is built from 16 residues. Germline CDR1 is SGHDT and CDR2 is YYEEEE. With V trimmed by 1 base and J by 6 bases, 8 bases remained unmatched. CDR3 in DNA: TGTGCCAGCAGCTTGTTAGCGGGGGGGCCGGCGAAGACCCAGTACTTC. Its translation is CASSLLAGGPAKTQYF. Full variable domain (remainder filled in from reference TRBV5-6 and TRBJ2-5): DAGVTQSPTHLIKTRGQQVTLRCSPKSGHDTVSWYQQALGQGPQFIFQYYEEEERQRGNFPDRFSGHQFPNYSSELNVNALLLGDSALYLCASSLLAGGPAKTQYFGPGTRLLVL.

The chain joins TRBV6-5 to TRBJ1-2, with D possibly being TRBD1 (5 bases). The CDR3 sequence is 15 residues long. Looked up from germline, CDR1 is MNHEY and CDR2 is SVGAGI. V lost 1 base and J lost 7, with 16 bases in between. CDR3 region: CASSYWGRTEVGYTF. The CDR3 DNA reads as TGTGCCAGCAGTTACTGGGGGAGGACCGAGGTTGGCTACACCTTC.

The genes are TRBV4-1 and TRBJ1-1; D not certain. This CDR3 contains 14 residues. In germline, CDR1 is MGHRA, CDR2 YSYEKL. The V end lost 1 base, the J end lost 1 base, and 7 bases lay between the germline ends. The CDR3 loop reads CASSQGAENTEAFF. CDR3 sequence (DNA): TGCGCCAGCAGCCAAGGTGCAGAGAACACTGAAGCTTTCTTT.

This sequence joins TRBV5-4 and TRBJ1-3, with 9 bases aligning to TRBD1. The CDR3 runs to 15 residues. Germline V lookup: CDR1 SGHNT, CDR2 YYREEE (reference sequence). Losses at the gene ends were 0 bases for V and 4 bases for J; bases not matched to a gene: 2. CDR3 DNA: TGTGCCAGCAGCTTGGAGGACAGGGGCGGAAACACCATATATTTT. This translates into CASSLEDRGGNTIYF.

This clone came up once. J is TRBJ2-1 and V is TRBV5-6; maybe TRBD2 (7 bases). V lost 7 bases to trimming and J lost 4 bases, with 15 bases between them. Germline lookup yields CDR1 SGHDT and CDR2 YYEEEE. CDR3 length: 14 amino acids. CDR3 amino acids: CASLGGGLYNEQFF. As DNA, the CDR3 is TGTGCCAGCTTAGGCGGGGGCCTTTACAATGAGCAGTTCTTC.

This sequence joins TRBV7-8 and TRBJ2-7; D remains ambiguous. The CDR3 length is 12 residues. The V end was cut by 4 bases, the J end by 0 bases, with 4 bases between. Germline CDR1 reads SGHVS; CDR2 reads FQNEAQ. As DNA, the CDR3 is TGTGCCAGCAGCTACCGCTCCTACGAGCAGTACTTC. Amino acids: CASSYRSYEQYF. Looking up the rest from reference TRBV7-8 and TRBJ2-7 gives the full variable domain: GAGVSQSPRYKVAKRGQDVALRCDPISGHVSLFWYQQALGQGPEFLTYFQNEAQLDKSGLPSDRFFAERPEGSVSTLKIQRTQQEDSAVYLCASSYRSYEQYFGPGTRLTVT.